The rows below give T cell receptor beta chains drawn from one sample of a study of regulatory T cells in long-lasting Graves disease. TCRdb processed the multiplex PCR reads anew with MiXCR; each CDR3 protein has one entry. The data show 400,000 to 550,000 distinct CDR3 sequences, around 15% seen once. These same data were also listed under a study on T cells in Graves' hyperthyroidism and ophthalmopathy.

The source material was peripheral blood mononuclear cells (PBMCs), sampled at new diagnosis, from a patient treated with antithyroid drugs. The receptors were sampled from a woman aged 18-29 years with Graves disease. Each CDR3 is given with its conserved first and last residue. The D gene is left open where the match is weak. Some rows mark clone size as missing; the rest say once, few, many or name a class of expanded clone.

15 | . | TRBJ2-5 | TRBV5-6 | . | TGTGCCAGCAGCTTCGAGCAGGGTGGCGAAGAGACCCAGTACTTC | CASSFEQGGEETQYF
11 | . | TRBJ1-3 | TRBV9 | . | TGTGCCAGCAGCATTGGAAACACCATATATTTT | CASSIGNTIYF
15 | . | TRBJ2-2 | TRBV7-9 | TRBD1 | TGTGCCAGCAACGGACAGGGGGCTTTCTCCGGGGAGCTGTTTTTT | CASNGQGAFSGELFF
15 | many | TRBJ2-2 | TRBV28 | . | TGTGCCAGCAGAAAACCGGGACATAACACCGGGGAGCTGTTTTTT | CASRKPGHNTGELFF
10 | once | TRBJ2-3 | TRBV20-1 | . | TGCAGTGCAGACACAGATACGCAGTATTTT | CSADTDTQYF
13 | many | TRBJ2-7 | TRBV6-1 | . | TGTGCCAGCAGTGATGCGAGGTCCTACGAGCAGTACTTC | CASSDARSYEQYF
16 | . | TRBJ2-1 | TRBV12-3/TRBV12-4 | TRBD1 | TGTGCCAGCAGTTACTCGGCCGGGACAGGGTTCAATGAGCAGTTCTTC | CASSYSAGTGFNEQFF
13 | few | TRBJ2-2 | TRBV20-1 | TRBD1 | TGCAGTGCTGCAGGGGGCATCGCCGGGGAGCTGTTTTTT | CSAAGGIAGELFF
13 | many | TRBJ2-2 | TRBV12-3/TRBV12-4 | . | TGTGCCAGCGACGGTACGAACACCGGGGAGCTGTTTTTT | CASDGTNTGELFF
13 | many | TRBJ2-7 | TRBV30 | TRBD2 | TGTGCCTGGAGTGGCGGGGGAACCTACGAGCAGTACTTC | CAWSGGGTYEQYF
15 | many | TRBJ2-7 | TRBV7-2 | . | TGTGCCAGCAGCTTAGAGGGCGGATCGGCCTACGAGCAGTACTTC | CASSLEGGSAYEQYF
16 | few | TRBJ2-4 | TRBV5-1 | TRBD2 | TGCGCCAGCAGCTTGGCTAGCGGGAGGGCCAAAAACATTCAGTACTTC | CASSLASGRAKNIQYF
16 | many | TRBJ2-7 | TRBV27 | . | TGTGCCCCTCACGGGCTAAACCTACAACTACCCTACGAGCAGTACTTC | CAPHGLNLQLPYEQYF
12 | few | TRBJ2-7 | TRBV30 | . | TGTGCCTGGAGTGTTGGGGATAAGGAGCAGTACTTC | CAWSVGDKEQYF
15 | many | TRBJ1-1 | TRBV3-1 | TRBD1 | TGTGCCAGCAGCGACAGGGGGAAGGTGAACACTGAAGCTTTCTTT | CASSDRGKVNTEAFF
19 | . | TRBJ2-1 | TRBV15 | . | TGTGCCACCAGCAGAGACCTAGGACAGCTCCTAAGCTCCTACAATGAGCAGTTCTTC | CATSRDLGQLLSSYNEQFF
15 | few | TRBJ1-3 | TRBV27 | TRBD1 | TGTGCCAGCAGTCCCTGGACAGGGGTTGGAAACACCATATATTTT | CASSPWTGVGNTIYF
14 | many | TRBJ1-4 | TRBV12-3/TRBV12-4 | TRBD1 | TGTGCCAGCACGCAACAGGGGGGAGACGAAAAACTGTTTTTT | CASTQQGGDEKLFF
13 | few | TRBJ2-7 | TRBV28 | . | TGTGCCAGCAGTTTAAGGGAAGGCCGCGAGCAGTACTTC | CASSLREGREQYF
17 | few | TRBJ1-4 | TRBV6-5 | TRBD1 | TGTGCCAGCAGTTACGGGCTGGGGACAGCCGTCTCAGAAAAACTGTTTTTT | CASSYGLGTAVSEKLFF
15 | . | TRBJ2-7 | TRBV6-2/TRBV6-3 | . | TGTGCCAGCAGTGGAGGGACTGCCGGAAACTACGAGCAGTACTTC | CASSGGTAGNYEQYF
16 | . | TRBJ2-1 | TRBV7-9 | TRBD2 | TGTGCCAGCAGTGAACCACTAGCGGGAGGGCCCAATGAGCAGTTCTTC | CASSEPLAGGPNEQFF
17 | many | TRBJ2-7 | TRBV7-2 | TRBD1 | TGTGCCAGCAGCTCCCAAACATTGACAGGGCAGTCCTACGAGCAGTACTTC | CASSSQTLTGQSYEQYF
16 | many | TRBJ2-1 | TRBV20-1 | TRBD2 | TGCAGTGCTAGAGGGACTAGCGGGGGTGATGACAATGAGCAGTTCTTC | CSARGTSGGDDNEQFF
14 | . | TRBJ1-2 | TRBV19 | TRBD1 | TGTGCCAGTAAGGAGGGGCAGGGGGTCTATGGCTACACCTTC | CASKEGQGVYGYTF
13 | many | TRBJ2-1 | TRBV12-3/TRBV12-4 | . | TGTGCCAGCAGTTTCTCAGGTACCGGTGAGCAGTTCTTC | CASSFSGTGEQFF
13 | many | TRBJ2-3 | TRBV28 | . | TGTGCCAGCAGTACCGGGACCACAGATACGCAGTATTTT | CASSTGTTDTQYF
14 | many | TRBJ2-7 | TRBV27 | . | TGTGCCAGCAGCCCCAGGAGGGATTCCTACGAGCAGTACTTC | CASSPRRDSYEQYF
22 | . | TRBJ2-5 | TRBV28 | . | TGTGCCAGCAGTCTCCTCCAAATCCGGGACAGGGCCTCGCGGGGGGACCAAGAGCCCCAGTACTTC | CASSLLQIRDRASRGDQEPQYF
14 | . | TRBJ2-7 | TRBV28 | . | TGTGCCAGCAGTGAAGGGTTTCAACCCTACGAGCAGTACTTC | CASSEGFQPYEQYF
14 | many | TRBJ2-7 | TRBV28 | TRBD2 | TGTGCCAGCATCACAGGGACTAGCGGTTACGAGCAGTACTTC | CASITGTSGYEQYF
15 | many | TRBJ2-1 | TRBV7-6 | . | TGTGCCAGCAGCTTAGAGCCCAGCTCCTACAATGAGCAGTTCTTC | CASSLEPSSYNEQFF